Sequencing of this T cell receptor beta chain was carried out in a study of blood T cells in healthy people across ages. Then a second PCR, running about 7 to 11 cycles, was carried out with a sample-barcoded 5' primer and a J-beta primer mix. From the 5' RACE reads, TCRdb called clonotypes with MiXCR, one entry per CDR3 protein. The sample lists some 1.1 million distinct CDR3 sequences, more than 30% occurring once. V lost 4 bases to trimming and J lost 2 bases, with 18 bases between them. The CDR3 sequence is 16 residues long. Germline CDR1 reads SGHRS; CDR2 reads YFSETQ. The sequenced sample consisted of blood. V is TRBV5-1 and J is TRBJ2-5; D may be TRBD2 (7 bases). The TCR was taken from a man between 18 and 29 years old in good health. This CDR3 is CASSRMAGAIQETQYF. CDR3 DNA: TGCGCCAGCAGCAGAATGGCGGGGGCAATACAAGAGACCCAGTACTTC.